This TCR beta chain was obtained from a study of blood T cell repertoires in COVID-19. Study summary: Some COVID-19 samples were acute and others convalescent; all came from the United States, Italy and Spain. The analysed material was cDNA or gDNA that came from T cells, B-cell-depleted T cells, or PBMCs.

Germline CDR1 ENHRY, CDR2 SYGVKD. The V end was cut by 2 bases, the J end by 3 bases, with 13 bases between. CDR3 length: 15 residues. Sequenced by immunoSEQ multiplex PCR; TCRdb stores in-frame clones only, minus some. Counted here are around 200,000 clones, around 90% occurring once; the ten biggest clones make up roughly 12%. The chain employs TRBV10-3 and TRBJ1-1, with D hard to call. Sequenced material: peripheral blood. The receptor's source is a woman aged 18-29 years who had recovered from COVID-19. DNA for the CDR3: TGTGCCATCAGTGAGGAGGGCAGATGGGACACTGAAGCTTTCTTT. It is translated as CAISEEGRWDTEAFF.